This is a list of T cell receptor beta chains from one sample in a study of T cells in Graves' hyperthyroidism and ophthalmopathy. TCRdb ran MiXCR on the multiplex PCR reads and lists one entry per CDR3 protein. The table records approximately 610,000 distinct CDR3 sequences, over 12% of them present only once. Sequencing used blood. These receptors were obtained from a woman in her thirties or forties with Graves' ophthalmopathy. Each CDR3 is given without its conserved first and last residue. Fields, in order: CDR3 protein, V gene.

CDR3aa: SVTDGNTEAF
v_gene: TRBV29-1

CDR3aa: ATATGQGSTEAF
v_gene: TRBV10-3

CDR3aa: ASSTGTGGESYEQY
v_gene: TRBV5-1

CDR3aa: ASSRTADQQPQH
v_gene: TRBV12-3/TRBV12-4

CDR3aa: ASGPRTGGGSTYEQY
v_gene: TRBV12-5

CDR3aa: SVLPRQGNTGELF
v_gene: TRBV29-1

CDR3aa: ASSPDGPLKEQY
v_gene: TRBV6-2/TRBV6-3

CDR3aa: ASSPTSIGDRPYSNQPQH
v_gene: TRBV4-2

CDR3aa: ASSPPGTGGWTEAF
v_gene: TRBV18

CDR3aa: ASSLTGHQPQH
v_gene: TRBV5-1